A selection of T cell receptor beta chains follows, all from one sample in a study of blood T cells in healthy people across ages. TCRdb independently ran MiXCR on the 5' RACE reads; one entry per CDR3 protein. The sample contains approximately 690,000 distinct CDR3 sequences, around two fifths of which appear only once. Sequences were obtained from blood. These receptors were obtained from a man older than 75 in good health. The CDR3 runs from the conserved cysteine through the conserved F or W. Each record gives: J gene, V gene, CDR3 protein.

>TRBJ2-3|TRBV5-1
CASSPGLAGGGTDTQYF
>TRBJ2-3|TRBV20-1
CSAIYPTSGGSTDTQYF
>TRBJ2-7|TRBV7-2
CTSSLGPAGSSYEQYF
>TRBJ1-2|TRBV5-6
CASSLLGGQGGYGYTF
>TRBJ2-7|TRBV5-1
CASSPLGRGAYEQYF
>TRBJ1-1|TRBV20-1
CSARGGTDTEAFF
>TRBJ2-1|TRBV5-1
CASSGGQFNEQFF
>TRBJ1-1|TRBV14
CASSQWSYTEAFF
>TRBJ2-7|TRBV29-1
CSVVGTGGGYEQYF
>TRBJ2-3|TRBV29-1
CSATLTGEADTQYF
>TRBJ2-7|TRBV2
CASSQSGSGGRYEQYF
>TRBJ1-5|TRBV28
CASSNRDILGDQPQHF
>TRBJ1-2|TRBV2
CASSAEGAGGYTF
>TRBJ1-5|TRBV20-1
CSALTGRVNQPQHF
>TRBJ2-1|TRBV7-9
CASSRGQGFGNEQFF
>TRBJ1-5|TRBV28
CASSVGGGLRPQHF
>TRBJ2-1|TRBV4-3
CASSRIAGLGEQFF
>TRBJ2-5|TRBV12-3/TRBV12-4
CASSRTSGGQETQYF
>.|TRBV28
CASGSISDEQYF
>TRBJ2-5|TRBV4-1
CASSQVESGGAGSYNEQYF
>TRBJ1-4|TRBV27
CASSPSRATNEKLFF
>TRBJ1-2|TRBV2
CASSSTGYTF
>TRBJ2-1|TRBV7-2
CASSLARLREQFF
>TRBJ2-2|TRBV27
CASSLSRAGELFF
>TRBJ2-7|TRBV7-2
CASSWARRAGPHEQYF
>TRBJ2-7|TRBV5-4
CASSLRSGTYEQYF
>TRBJ1-5|TRBV9
CASSASTGTNQPQHF
>TRBJ1-6|TRBV5-1
CASSKGQTDSPLHF
>TRBJ2-5|TRBV19
CASSRSWETQYF
>TRBJ2-5|TRBV5-1
CASSSGRRDSLQETQYF
>TRBJ1-6|TRBV3-1
CASSQVARASSPPHF
>TRBJ2-3|TRBV5-1
CASSLPTGASTDTQYF
>TRBJ2-1|TRBV10-3
CATLAGGKYNEQFF
>TRBJ1-2|TRBV28
CASSVVQEYGYTF
>TRBJ2-6|TRBV7-9
CASSATHRGFGANVLTF
>TRBJ1-6|TRBV7-2
CASSPAAGGNSPLHF
>TRBJ2-3|TRBV28
CASSLYGGAVAGDADTQYF
>TRBJ2-3|TRBV3-1
CASSQVQGRWADTQYF
>TRBJ1-2|TRBV5-1
CASSVDGLNGYTF
>TRBJ1-5|TRBV10-3
CAISDGGESNQPQHF
>TRBJ1-2|TRBV7-3
CASSHQAGADYGYTF
>TRBJ1-1|TRBV12-3/TRBV12-4
CASRTQGNTEAFF